The 23 T cell receptor beta chains presented below share a single source sample, sequenced in a study of CD8 T cells in Susac syndrome. With random hexamers, roughly 0.45 to 1 ug RNA was reverse transcribed. MiXCR, run by TCRdb on the immunoSEQ multiplex PCR reads, gives a single entry per CDR3 protein. The sample has about 250,000 distinct CDR3 sequences; 93% are singletons. Specimen: CD4+ T cells from PBMCs. All receptors come from a human donor with multiple sclerosis.

The CDR3 region is CSGAKGFGNTIYF. Written as DNA, the CDR3 is TGCAGCGGAGCTAAGGGATTTGGAAACACCATATATTTT. This rearrangement joins TRBV29-1 to TRBJ1-3; the D is unclear. This CDR3 comprises 13 residues. Trimming took off 7 bases at V and 3 bases at J, with 13 bases between the two ends. CDR1 SQVTM and CDR2 ANQGSEA come from the germline V gene.

This clonotype appeared once. V is TRBV7-2 and J is TRBJ2-4; D is perhaps TRBD2 (6 bases). Germline V gives CDR1 SGHTA, CDR2 FQGNSA. Deletions cut 1 base from V and 1 base from J, with 17 bases between. This CDR3 region has 18 residues. The CDR3 protein is CASSLDIGGIGAKNIQYF. CDR3 bases: TGTGCCAGCAGCTTAGACATCGGCGGGATCGGGGCCAAAAACATTCAGTACTTC.

The V and J genes are TRBV5-4 and TRBJ2-1, with 7 nucleotides matching TRBD1. The V gene's germline CDR1 is SGHNT and CDR2 YYREEE (reference sequence). The CDR3 is 15 amino acids. V was pared by 4 bases and J by 2 bases, with 6 bases of the junction left unmatched. CDR3 bases: TGTGCCAGCAGCCTTGACAGGGCCGCCTACAATGAGCAGTTCTTC. Translating gives CASSLDRAAYNEQFF.

The V call is TRBV27, the J call TRBJ1-1; tentative D call: TRBD1 (6 bases). V gave up 6 bases and J gave up 3 bases, with 17 bases separating them. CDR1 and CDR2 from the germline V gene are MNHEY and SMNVEV (reference sequence). The CDR3 has 15 amino acids. The CDR3 nucleotides read TGTGCCAGCAGATCTAGGGGGTACGGGGACACTGAAGCTTTCTTT. Translating it yields CASRSRGYGDTEAFF.

This rearrangement joins TRBV12-3 or TRBV12-4 to TRBJ1-1; the D gene is possibly TRBD1 (6 bases). V lost 0 bases to trimming and J lost 6 bases, with 14 bases between them. The CDR3 consists of 15 residues. The CDR3 region is CASSLALRGSSEAFF. Written as DNA, the CDR3 is TGTGCCAGCAGTTTAGCGTTGAGGGGGAGTTCTGAAGCTTTCTTT.

A few counts support this clonotype. The chain carries TRBV6-1 and TRBJ2-2; no clear D. Germline-derived CDR1 and CDR2 are MNHNS and SASEGT. V gave up 7 bases and J gave up 9 bases, with 15 bases separating them. The CDR3 extends over 13 amino acids. This chain's CDR3 is CASTNGLGRELFF. The CDR3 nucleotides read TGTGCCAGCACCAACGGATTGGGCCGGGAGCTGTTTTTT.

This chain connects TRBV3-1 to TRBJ2-1, with TRBD2 as a possible D gene (6 bases). The CDR3 has 12 residues. V was pared by 8 bases and J by 7 bases, with 12 bases between. The germline V gene encodes CDR1 LGHDT and CDR2 YNNKEL (reference sequence). CDR3 in amino acids: CASARLGNEQFF. The CDR3 DNA is TGTGCCAGCGCAAGACTAGGTAATGAGCAGTTCTTC.

The chain recombines TRBV9 with TRBJ2-2; maybe TRBD1 (5 bases). CDR1 and CDR2 (germline): SGDLS, YYNGEE. This CDR3 has 15 amino acids. The V end lost 3 bases, the J end lost 2 bases, and 11 bases lay between the germline ends. The CDR3 spells CASSALDINTGELFF. The CDR3 DNA follows: TGTGCCAGCAGCGCCCTGGACATAAACACCGGGGAGCTGTTTTTT.

For this clonotype: A much bigger clone sits one base away, suggesting this may be a read error. The chain uses TRBV3-1 and TRBJ2-3; a weak D match, TRBD2 (5 bases). Per the germline V gene, CDR1 is LGHDT and CDR2 is YNNKEL (reference sequence). V lost 3 bases and J 1 base, leaving 5 bases between the germline ends. The CDR3 loop spans 13 amino acids. The CDR3 DNA is TGTGCCAGCAGCCATAGCGGCACAGATACGCAGTATTTT. Residues: CASSHSGTDTQYF.

The chain carries TRBV6-2 or TRBV6-3 and TRBJ2-7; D is perhaps TRBD2 (6 bases). Per germline, CDR1 MNHEY and CDR2 SVGEGT. This CDR3 contains 14 residues. The DNA of the CDR3 is TGTACCAGCACCTCTTGGGAGGCCGGGTACGAGCAGTACGTC. It encodes CTSTSWEAGYEQYV.

The chain uses TRBV5-1 and TRBJ2-3; 14 bases are a match to TRBD2. In germline, CDR1 is SGHRS, CDR2 YFSETQ. The CDR3 totals 14 residues. J was trimmed by 5 bases and V by 6 bases; bases with no gene match: 2. CDR3 in amino acids: CASKTSGREDTQYF. CDR3 in DNA: TGCGCCAGCAAGACTAGCGGGAGGGAAGATACGCAGTATTTT. Looking up the rest from reference TRBV5-1 and TRBJ2-3 gives the full variable domain: KAGVTQTPRYLIKTRGQQVTLSCSPISGHRSVSWYQQTPGQGLQFLFEYFSETQRNKGNFPGRFSGRQFSNSRSEMNVSTLELGDSALYLCASKTSGREDTQYFGPGTRLTVL.

The V and J genes are TRBV7-9 and TRBJ2-1; 7 nucleotides line up with TRBD2. Trimming at V came to 7 bases and at J to 4 bases, leaving 10 bases not matched to a gene. The germline V gene encodes CDR1 SEHNR and CDR2 FQNEAQ (reference sequence). This CDR3 comprises 15 residues. In nucleotides, the CDR3 is TGTGCCAGCACCGACGGGGGAGGGCTTTACAATGAGCAGTTCTTC. Protein product: CASTDGGGLYNEQFF.

The rearrangement joins TRBV7-6 to TRBJ2-1; TRBD2 is a possible D gene (5 bases). Germline V lookup: CDR1 SGHVS, CDR2 FNYEAQ. Trimming removed 1 base at V and 12 bases at J, with 19 bases between. The CDR3 has 15 residues. CDR3 residues: CASSLDEGFGVRQFF. The CDR3 DNA reads TGTGCCAGCAGCTTAGATGAGGGTTTCGGTGTTCGGCAGTTCTTC.

The chain carries TRBV5-6 and TRBJ1-2; 7 nucleotides match TRBD1. Germline CDR1 is SGHDT and CDR2 is YYEEEE. There are 14 residues in the CDR3. The junction had 6 bases not matched to a gene; V was cut back by 3 bases and J by 4 bases. DNA of the CDR3: TGTGCCAGCAGCTATCCGGGACAGCCCTATGGCTACACCTTC. Translated: CASSYPGQPYGYTF.

CDR3 sequence reads: CASSLVQGREAFF. In DNA form, the CDR3 reads TGTGCCAGCAGCTTAGTGCAGGGGAGGGAAGCTTTCTTT. V is TRBV7-2 and J is TRBJ1-1; possible D gene TRBD1, 6 bases. The length of the CDR3 is 13 residues. Between the trimmed V and J ends, which lost 1 base and 8 bases, there was a span of 11 bases. The germline gives CDR1 SGHTA, CDR2 FQGNSA.

V and J are TRBV24-1 and TRBJ2-7; D may correspond to TRBD1 or TRBD2 (5 bases each). V lost 3 bases, J lost 2 bases, and 13 bases lay in between. Germline V gene lookup returns CDR1 KGHDR and CDR2 SFDVKD. The CDR3 contains 15 residues. The CDR3, as DNA: TGTGCCACCAGTGATCCACGCCGGGACCCCTACGAGCAGTACGTC. Its protein is CATSDPRRDPYEQYV.

The genes are TRBV4-1 and TRBJ1-1; the D is unclear. CDR1 and CDR2 from the germline V gene are MGHRA and YSYEKL. V dropped 1 base and J dropped 3 bases, with 15 bases sitting between them. This CDR3 has 16 residues. CDR3 region: CASSQASNGWDTEAFF. DNA for the CDR3: TGCGCCAGCAGCCAAGCTTCGAACGGATGGGACACTGAAGCTTTCTTT.

V gene TRBV9 combines with J gene TRBJ2-3; 9 bases line up with TRBD1. V dropped 0 bases and J dropped 0; count of bases not matched to a gene: 8. The CDR3 loop spans 18 amino acids. CDR1 is SGDLS, CDR2 YYNGEE, per germline. CDR3 nucleotides: TGTGCCAGCAGCGTAGAGGCGAGGACAGGGGTCAGCACAGATACGCAGTATTTT. This encodes CASSVEARTGVSTDTQYF.

The chain employs TRBV24-1 and TRBJ2-2; 11 nucleotides align to TRBD2. From germline, CDR1 is KGHDR and CDR2 SFDVKD. V lost 4 bases to trimming and J lost 4 bases; unmatched junction nucleotides: 4. There are 16 residues in the CDR3. CDR3 sequence reads: CATSDPTSGITGELFF. As DNA, the CDR3 is TGTGCCACCAGTGACCCGACTAGCGGGATCACCGGGGAGCTGTTTTTT.

The V and J genes are TRBV7-8 and TRBJ2-3; tentatively, D is TRBD1 or TRBD2 (5 bases each). From germline, CDR1 is SGHVS and CDR2 FQNEAQ. The CDR3 extends over 18 amino acids. Trimming took off 5 bases at V and 0 bases at J, with 21 bases between the two ends. CDR3 loop: CASSPSGVLRASTDTQYF. CDR3 DNA: TGTGCCAGCAGCCCCTCCGGGGTCCTCAGGGCAAGCACAGATACGCAGTATTTT.

This chain links TRBV27 with TRBJ2-3; D not certain. The CDR3 consists of 17 residues. From germline, CDR1 is MNHEY and CDR2 SMNVEV (reference sequence). Trimming left V 8 bases short and J 2 bases short, with 23 bases between. The CDR3 sequence: CASLYGPPYLPTDTQYF. CDR3 DNA: TGTGCCAGCCTCTATGGGCCTCCCTATCTCCCCACAGATACGCAGTATTTT.

The genes are TRBV4-1 and TRBJ2-7; possibly TRBD1 or TRBD2 for D (5 bases each). Trimming cost V 8 bases and J 5 bases, with 16 bases left between them. The V gene's germline CDR1 is MGHRA and CDR2 YSYEKL. The CDR3 spans 13 residues. The CDR3 sequence: CASGRGPVDEQYF. The CDR3 coding sequence is TGCGCCAGCGGCCGGGGCCCCGTTGACGAGCAGTACTTC.

The chain employs TRBV24-1 and TRBJ2-7; TRBD1 agrees at 8 bases. The junction had 13 bases not matched to a gene; V was cut back by 5 bases and J by 5 bases. The CDR3 consists of 16 residues. Looked up from germline, CDR1 is KGHDR and CDR2 is SFDVKD. The CDR3 bases are TGTGCCACCAGTGCTCTCGGGGGACAGGAACCCCACGAGCAGTACTTC. Protein product: CATSALGGQEPHEQYF.